The entry that follows covers one T cell receptor beta chain sequence. Antigen specificity is unknown. Sample time point: week 5, during vaccination. In every dose of vaccine, 300 ug of mutant IDH1 20-mer peptide was given alongside topical imiquimod. The donors had new WHO grade 3 or 4 astrocytomas; these were IDH1-mutant and ATRX-lost. The repertoire was sequenced with immunoSEQ multiplex PCR; TCRdb's copy has only in-frame clones and lacks some. The data hold about 50,000 clones, with under 90% observed a single time. The data belong to a study of a mutant IDH1 vaccine in newly diagnosed glioma. Study-level information: Earlier care involved radiotherapy, temozolomide, or both, and the majority received both.

Germline CDR1 is SEHNR and CDR2 is FQNEAQ (reference sequence). V lost 1 base and J lost 5; bases outside the gene matches: 6. The CDR3 is 15 residues long. The chain links TRBV7-9 to TRBJ2-5, with 8 bases that match TRBD2. The sequenced sample was PBMCs, obtained from a glioma patient whose treatment included an IDH1 peptide vaccine. The receptor's source is a woman between 50 and 59 years old with glioma. The CDR3 nucleotides are TGTGCCAGCAGCTTAGTACGGGGGGGCCTTGAGACCCAGTACTTC. Protein: CASSLVRGGLETQYF.